These T cell receptor beta chains were read from a single sample in a study of shared clonotypes between healthy human individuals. Assay used: immunoSEQ multiplex PCR; TCRdb lists only in-frame clones, some missing. The table lists some 2.4 million clones, approximately 94% of them singletons. Material for sequencing was naive CD4+ T cells from PBMCs. These receptors were taken from a man aged 18 to 30 in good health. Some clones in this sample may be carry-over from other donors' samples. CDR3s include the opening cysteine and the closing phenylalanine or tryptophan. The order of the fields is D gene, clone size, V gene, J gene, CDR3 DNA, CDR3 protein. The D gene is left open where the match is weak. A row's size may be missing; if present it is once, few, many or a size class.

NA,NA,TRBV7-3,TRBJ1-2,TGTGCCAGCAGCTTAACGGGCAGGAGCGGCTACACCTTC,CASSLTGRSGYTF
TRBD1,NA,TRBV30,TRBJ1-2,TGTGCCCGCAAAACCCCAGGGGGCAACTATGGCTACACCTTC,CARKTPGGNYGYTF
TRBD1,NA,TRBV27,TRBJ2-2,TGTGCCAGCAGTTTTCCCGGGACAGGGGATCTCACCCTGAACACCGGGGAGCTGTTTTTT,CASSFPGTGDLTLNTGELFF
TRBD1,NA,TRBV10-3,TRBJ2-3,TGTGCCATCAGTGAGTCTGGGACAGGGGGAAACACAGATACGCAGTATTTT,CAISESGTGGNTDTQYF
NA,NA,TRBV18,TRBJ1-4,TGTGCCAGCTCACCGCAGGGTGGGGAGGAAAAACTGTTTTTT,CASSPQGGEEKLFF
NA,once,TRBV28,TRBJ1-2,TGTGCCAGCAGTTTAGAGGGAGGGAGGGGCTACACCTTC,CASSLEGGRGYTF
NA,NA,TRBV9,TRBJ2-7,TGTGCCAGCAGCGGAGGAGCGTATAGCTCCTACGAGCAGTACTTC,CASSGGAYSSYEQYF
NA,NA,TRBV29-1,TRBJ2-3,TGCAGCGTTGAAAGAGGGGACACAGATACGCAGTATTTT,CSVERGDTDTQYF
NA,NA,TRBV28,TRBJ2-3,TGTGCCAGCAGTTTACGGAATCGGGATACGCAGTATTTT,CASSLRNRDTQYF
TRBD2,NA,TRBV5-4,TRBJ2-1,TGTGCCAGCAGCCAGACTAGCATCTCTGAGCAGTTCTTC,CASSQTSISEQFF
TRBD2,NA,TRBV18,TRBJ2-5,TGTGCCAGCTCACGAGTGGGACTAGCGGGAGGCCCCCCCCAAGAGACCCAGTACTTC,CASSRVGLAGGPPQETQYF
TRBD1,NA,TRBV11-2,TRBJ2-7,TGTGCCAGCAGCTCGCACTACAGGGGACCCTACGAGCAGTACTTC,CASSSHYRGPYEQYF
NA,NA,TRBV28,TRBJ2-7,TGTGCCAGCAGTGCCGCCGGGGCCCCGGGCGCCTACGAGCAGTACTTC,CASSAAGAPGAYEQYF
TRBD1,once,TRBV29-1,TRBJ2-3,TGCAGCGTTGAGGGACAGGGACCAGATACGCAGTATTTT,CSVEGQGPDTQYF
TRBD1,once,TRBV28,TRBJ1-2,TGTGCCAGCACCGAGGACAGGGGGACGCTTGGCTACACCTTC,CASTEDRGTLGYTF
TRBD2,NA,TRBV30,TRBJ2-1,TGTGCCGGGGGGGTGCAGGGTGCCTACAATGAGCAGTTCTTC,CAGGVQGAYNEQFF
TRBD2,NA,TRBV25-1,TRBJ2-5,TGTGCCAGCAGTGAATCGGAAGGGAGGGCTTCCCAAGAGACCCAGTACTTC,CASSESEGRASQETQYF
TRBD2,NA,TRBV19,TRBJ2-4,TGTGCCAGTAGTCTGGCGGGAGTTGTCAAAAACATTCAGTACTTC,CASSLAGVVKNIQYF
NA,NA,TRBV11-3,TRBJ2-6,TGTGCCAGCAGCCTTCGGACGGGCAGCTCTGGGGCCAACGTCCTGACTTTC,CASSLRTGSSGANVLTF
TRBD1,NA,TRBV7-9,TRBJ2-2,TGTGCCAGCAGCCAAAACAGGGGTTCGAACACCGGGGAGCTGTTTTTT,CASSQNRGSNTGELFF
NA,NA,TRBV7-9,TRBJ1-2,TGTGCCAGCAGCCCGGACGACCCGGGAGGCTACACCTTC,CASSPDDPGGYTF
NA,NA,TRBV11-2,TRBJ2-7,TGTGCCAGCAGCTTAGATGCCCAGGGAGCGAGGGGAACCTACGAGCAGTACTTC,CASSLDAQGARGTYEQYF
TRBD1,NA,TRBV18,TRBJ1-5,TGTGCCAGCTCACCGCGACAGGGTGGGCAGCCCCAGCATTTT,CASSPRQGGQPQHF
NA,NA,TRBV2,TRBJ1-2,TGTGCCAGCAGTGAAGCGCGCACTGGCGGTGGCTACACCTTC,CASSEARTGGGYTF